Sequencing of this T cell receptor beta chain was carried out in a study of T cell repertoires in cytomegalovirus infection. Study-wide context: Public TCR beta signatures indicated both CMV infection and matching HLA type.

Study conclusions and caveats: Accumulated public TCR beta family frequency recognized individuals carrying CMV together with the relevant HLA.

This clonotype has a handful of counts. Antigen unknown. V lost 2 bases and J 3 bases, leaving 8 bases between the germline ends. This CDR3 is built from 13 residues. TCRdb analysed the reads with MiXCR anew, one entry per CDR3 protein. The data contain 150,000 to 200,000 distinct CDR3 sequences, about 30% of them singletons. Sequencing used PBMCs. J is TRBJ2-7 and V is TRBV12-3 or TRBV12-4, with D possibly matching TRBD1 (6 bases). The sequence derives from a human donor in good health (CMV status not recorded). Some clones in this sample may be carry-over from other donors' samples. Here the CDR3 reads CASSLHRVYEQYF. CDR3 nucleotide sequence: TGTGCCAGCAGTTTACACAGGGTCTACGAGCAGTACTTC.